The entry below describes one TCR beta chain. In this sample, this clonotype turned up a few times. It has no known antigen specificity. No much larger clonotype is one base removed from it; base qualities were not supplied. This sample was taken from a study of T-cell reconstitution after alpha-beta-depleted transplantation in children listed by TCRdb under 2016. Study-wide context: T-cell immune reconstitution after TCRalphabeta/CD19-depleted allogeneic hematopoietic cell transplantation in children was quantitatively tracked in the study by means of TCR repertoire profiling. Points the paper makes about the study in general: The apparently early alphabetaT-cell count recovery about two months after transplant was reportedly dependent on only several hundred rapidly expanded clones derived from non-depleted graft cells. Over subsequent months, a decline in hyperexpanded clone frequencies was noted, and after one year, T-cell counts and TCRbeta diversity were mostly ascribed to newly produced T cells. The high TCRbeta diversity at day 60 in some patients was ascribed to recipient T cells and intrathymic progenitors that had survived conditioning.

The library came from PCR. Data came from an Illumina HiSeq 2500. To normalize quantification of the TCRbeta repertoire, the TCR libraries were built with molecular barcoding that relied on unique molecular identifiers. TCRdb passed the public sequencing reads through fastp at Q25 and MiXCR, retaining productive beta sequences. Every distinct CDR3 protein forms one entry, paired with its most common genes and DNA. For this sample the table gives about 210,000 distinct CDR3 sequences, of which roughly 18% were detected only once. About 41% of the sample is in the top ten clones. Germline trimming amounts to 5 bases on V and 0 bases on J, with 11 as the count of junction bases outside the gene matches. CDR1 and CDR2 (ENHRY, SYGVKD) derive from the germline V gene. The CDR3 runs 19 residues from the cysteine to the phenylalanine. The DNA shown is the 57-base CDR3, in frame from base 1. The treatment or condition tag for this specimen amounts to: allogeneic hematopoietic cell transplantation with graft depleted of TCRalphabeta T cells and CD19 B cells. The children who served as transplant recipients had been given grafts of TCRalphabeta/CD19-depleted allogeneic hematopoietic cells.

The input for sequencing was PBMCs, mostly from graft donor cells, taken 360 days after TCRalphabeta/CD19-depleted stem cell transplant. The receptor was derived from a male patient under 10 years old who had a stem cell transplant for acute lymphoblastic leukemia, so the T cells may come from the graft donor. The sequence links TRBV10-3 to TRBJ2-3; TRBD2 matches 13 bases in the middle. Here the CDR3 is given as CAISTPTSGGAPSTDTQYF. Here is the DNA: TGTGCCATCAGTACCCCCACTAGCGGGGGGGCCCCTAGCACAGATACGCAGTATTTT.